The TCR beta chain described here comes from a study of T-cell memory formation after mild COVID-19. Whole-study results and caveats: Nothing confirmed that second-wave clones peaking on day 37 were specific for SARS-CoV-2.

In the case of this clonotype: Its matching antigen is unknown.

5'RACE primed at constant segments yielded TCR alpha and TCR beta cDNA libraries bearing sample barcodes and UMIs. TCRdb re-called the 5' RACE reads through MiXCR, storing one row per CDR3 protein. Of around 300,000 distinct CDR3 sequences listed, around 15% are singletons. This CDR3 spans 14 amino acids. Germline loops: CDR1 SGHRS, CDR2 YFSETQ. Trimming cost V 0 bases and J 2 bases, with 9 bases left between them. The sample comprised PBMCs or a T cell subset sorted from them (not recorded which). The rearrangement joins TRBV5-1 to TRBJ2-7; D gene ambiguous. This receptor was identified in a man aged 18 to 30 who had mild COVID-19 (a few samples of this study predate the infection). Cell type and time point are not known. CDR3 sequence reads: CASSLGGSAYEQYF. CDR3 DNA sequence: TGCGCCAGCAGCTTGGGTGGGTCAGCCTACGAGCAGTACTTC.